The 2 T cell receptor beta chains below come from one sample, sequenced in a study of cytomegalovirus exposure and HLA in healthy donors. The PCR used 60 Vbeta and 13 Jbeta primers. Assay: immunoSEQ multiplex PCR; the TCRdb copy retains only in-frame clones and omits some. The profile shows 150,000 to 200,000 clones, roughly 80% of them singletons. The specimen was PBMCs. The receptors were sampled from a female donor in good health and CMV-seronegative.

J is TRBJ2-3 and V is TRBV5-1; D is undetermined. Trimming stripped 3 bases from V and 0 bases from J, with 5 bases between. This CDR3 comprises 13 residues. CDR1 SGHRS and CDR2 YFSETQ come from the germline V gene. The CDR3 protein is CASSSPSTDTQYF. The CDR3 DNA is TGCGCCAGCAGCTCCCCTAGCACAGATACGCAGTATTTT.

CDR3 amino acids: CASSLGLPAYEQYF. In DNA form, the CDR3 reads TGTGCCAGCAGCTTAGGTCTGCCAGCCTACGAGCAGTACTTC. The chain employs TRBV13 and TRBJ2-7; no reliable D call. CDR3 length equals 14 residues. The V gene lost 0 bases and the J gene lost 2 bases, with 8 bases spanning the gap. CDR1 is PRHDT, CDR2 FYEKMQ, per germline (reference sequence). Full variable domain (outside the CDR3, taken from reference TRBV13 and TRBJ2-7): AAGVIQSPRHLIKEKRETATLKCYPIPRHDTVYWYQQGPGQDPQFLISFYEKMQSDKGSIPDRFSAQQFSDYHSELNMSSLELGDSALYFCASSLGLPAYEQYFGPGTRLTVT.